This record looks at one T cell receptor (beta chain) sequence and its context. This sample is drawn from a study of radiotherapy plus CTLA-4 blockade in lung cancer. The CDR3 is made up of 15 amino acids. CDR1 and CDR2 (germline): SGDLS, YYNGEE. The junction had 8 bases not matched to a gene; V was cut back by 0 bases and J by 10 bases. Some clones are missing from TCRdb's copy, which holds only in-frame ones; the method was immunoSEQ multiplex PCR. Among over 100,000 clones listed, over 65% were seen once. This specimen was peripheral blood, taken from a patient treated with radiotherapy plus ipilimumab. This chain links TRBV9 with TRBJ1-1; 11 bases fit TRBD1. The TCR originated in a human donor with non-small cell lung cancer that progressed on radiotherapy plus ipilimumab. Some clones in this sample may be carry-over from other donors' samples. The DNA for the CDR3 is TGTGCCAGCAGCGTAGACTGGGGACAGGGGGTGGGAGCTTTCTTT. Residues: CASSVDWGQGVGAFF.